The rows below give T cell receptor beta chains drawn from one sample of a study of T-cell reconstitution after alpha-beta-depleted transplantation in children. MiXCR, run by TCRdb on the PCR reads, gives a single entry per CDR3 protein. The repertoire holds hundreds of thousands of distinct CDR3 sequences, with around 9.6% as singletons. The source material was PBMCs from the stem cell graft donor, sampled from the stem cell graft. These receptors were taken from a human donor who donated a stem cell graft to a child with acute lymphoblastic leukemia. Both conserved end residues are part of each CDR3. D genes are given only for firm matches. Clone size appears in some rows only: once, few, many, or a class for an expanded clone.

abundance: many
v_gene: TRBV12-3/TRBV12-4
d_gene: TRBD1
j_gene: TRBJ1-5
CDR3aa: CASSRQGRNQPQHF
CDR3nt: TGTGCCAGCAGCAGACAGGGCCGTAATCAGCCCCAGCATTTT

abundance: -
v_gene: TRBV5-1
d_gene: -
j_gene: TRBJ1-1
CDR3aa: CASSLGVRMNTEAFF
CDR3nt: TGCGCCAGCAGCTTGGGGGTCCGAATGAACACTGAAGCTTTCTTT

abundance: few
v_gene: TRBV27
d_gene: TRBD1
j_gene: TRBJ2-5
CDR3aa: CASSHGTDRGLETQYF
CDR3nt: TGTGCCAGCAGTCATGGAACGGACAGGGGATTGGAGACCCAGTACTTC

abundance: -
v_gene: TRBV20-1
d_gene: -
j_gene: TRBJ1-1
CDR3aa: CSATLGQPNTEAFF
CDR3nt: TGCAGTGCCACGCTTGGACAGCCTAACACTGAAGCTTTCTTT

abundance: many
v_gene: TRBV29-1
d_gene: -
j_gene: TRBJ2-2
CDR3aa: CSVEYSPGELFF
CDR3nt: TGCAGCGTTGAATATTCGCCCGGGGAGCTGTTTTTT

abundance: -
v_gene: TRBV12-3/TRBV12-4
d_gene: -
j_gene: TRBJ2-1
CDR3aa: CASSLSGSGEQFF
CDR3nt: TGTGCCAGCAGTTTATCAGGGTCGGGGGAGCAGTTCTTC

abundance: -
v_gene: TRBV5-1
d_gene: -
j_gene: TRBJ2-2
CDR3aa: CASSPVGDTGELFF
CDR3nt: TGCGCCAGCAGCCCGGTGGGGGACACCGGGGAGCTGTTTTTT

abundance: -
v_gene: TRBV29-1
d_gene: TRBD1
j_gene: TRBJ2-7
CDR3aa: CSVEDDIGGQGFNPPYEQYF
CDR3nt: TGCAGCGTTGAAGATGATATCGGGGGACAGGGGTTTAATCCCCCCTACGAGCAGTACTTC

abundance: -
v_gene: TRBV7-8
d_gene: -
j_gene: TRBJ2-7
CDR3aa: CASGSSQYEQYF
CDR3nt: TGTGCCAGTGGCTCATCCCAGTACGAGCAGTACTTC

abundance: many
v_gene: TRBV27
d_gene: TRBD1
j_gene: TRBJ2-5
CDR3aa: CASSPRQGPYQETQYF
CDR3nt: TGTGCCAGCAGCCCAAGACAGGGCCCCTATCAAGAGACCCAGTACTTC

abundance: few
v_gene: TRBV20-1
d_gene: -
j_gene: TRBJ2-3
CDR3aa: CSARVASSTDTQYF
CDR3nt: TGCAGTGCTAGGGTAGCGAGTAGCACAGATACGCAGTATTTT

abundance: -
v_gene: TRBV7-6
d_gene: -
j_gene: TRBJ2-6
CDR3aa: CASSLGPTGPSFGANVLTF
CDR3nt: TGTGCCAGCAGCCTAGGACCGACGGGCCCCTCTTTTGGGGCCAACGTCCTGACTTTC

abundance: -
v_gene: TRBV19
d_gene: TRBD1
j_gene: TRBJ2-2
CDR3aa: CATTGTGVRKKNTGELFF
CDR3nt: TGTGCCACCACCGGGACAGGGGTCCGCAAGAAGAACACCGGGGAGCTGTTTTTT

abundance: -
v_gene: TRBV7-9
d_gene: -
j_gene: TRBJ1-1
CDR3aa: CASTPGHTNTEAFF
CDR3nt: TGTGCCAGCACCCCGGGACACACAAACACTGAAGCTTTCTTT

abundance: many
v_gene: TRBV12-3/TRBV12-4
d_gene: -
j_gene: TRBJ2-5
CDR3aa: CASRRTAETQYF
CDR3nt: TGTGCCAGCAGAAGGACGGCGGAGACCCAGTACTTC

abundance: few
v_gene: TRBV5-6
d_gene: -
j_gene: TRBJ2-3
CDR3aa: CASSFWRQNTQYF
CDR3nt: TGTGCCAGCAGCTTCTGGCGGCAGAACACGCAGTATTTT

abundance: -
v_gene: TRBV6-1
d_gene: -
j_gene: TRBJ1-4
CDR3aa: CASRWYKSTNEKLFF
CDR3nt: TGTGCCAGCAGATGGTATAAGTCGACTAATGAAAAACTGTTTTTT

abundance: -
v_gene: TRBV5-1
d_gene: TRBD2
j_gene: TRBJ2-5
CDR3aa: CASRFRTSAQETQYF
CDR3nt: TGCGCCAGCAGATTTAGGACTAGCGCGCAAGAGACCCAGTACTTC

abundance: few
v_gene: TRBV25-1
d_gene: -
j_gene: TRBJ2-7
CDR3aa: CASSARGPSYEQYF
CDR3nt: TGTGCCAGCAGTGCCAGGGGACCCTCCTACGAGCAGTACTTC

abundance: -
v_gene: TRBV7-8
d_gene: -
j_gene: TRBJ2-2
CDR3aa: CASSWGGGVNTGELFF
CDR3nt: TGTGCCAGCAGCTGGGGAGGAGGGGTGAACACCGGGGAGCTGTTTTTT

abundance: many
v_gene: TRBV7-2
d_gene: -
j_gene: TRBJ2-3
CDR3aa: CASSLGGVLSTQYF
CDR3nt: TGTGCCAGCAGCTTAGGAGGGGTCCTCTCTACGCAGTATTTT

abundance: few
v_gene: TRBV15
d_gene: -
j_gene: TRBJ2-1
CDR3aa: CATSRDGGGDEQFF
CDR3nt: TGTGCCACCAGCAGAGATGGGGGCGGGGATGAGCAGTTCTTC

abundance: few
v_gene: TRBV7-9
d_gene: -
j_gene: TRBJ1-2
CDR3aa: CASSFMRAGVKGGYTF
CDR3nt: TGTGCCAGCAGCTTTATGAGGGCAGGGGTGAAGGGTGGCTACACCTTC

abundance: few
v_gene: TRBV5-1
d_gene: -
j_gene: TRBJ2-1
CDR3aa: CASSSIQGSLQNEQFF
CDR3nt: TGCGCCAGCTCTAGTATACAGGGTTCCCTACAAAATGAGCAGTTCTTC

abundance: -
v_gene: TRBV2
d_gene: -
j_gene: TRBJ2-7
CDR3aa: CASKMFRGDVEQYF
CDR3nt: TGTGCCAGCAAGATGTTCAGGGGGGATGTCGAGCAGTACTTC

abundance: few
v_gene: TRBV5-8
d_gene: TRBD2
j_gene: TRBJ2-5
CDR3aa: CASSLASGGVETQYF
CDR3nt: TGTGCCAGCAGCTTGGCTAGCGGGGGTGTGGAGACCCAGTACTTC

abundance: few
v_gene: TRBV6-5
d_gene: -
j_gene: TRBJ1-2
CDR3aa: CASSYTTGYGYTF
CDR3nt: TGTGCCAGCAGTTACACTACAGGGTATGGCTACACCTTC

abundance: -
v_gene: TRBV4-1
d_gene: -
j_gene: TRBJ1-1
CDR3aa: CASSQGNLNTEAFF
CDR3nt: TGCGCCAGCAGCCAAGGGAACTTGAACACTGAAGCTTTCTTT

abundance: many
v_gene: TRBV14
d_gene: TRBD1
j_gene: TRBJ1-1
CDR3aa: CASSQTTGARAFF
CDR3nt: TGTGCCAGCAGCCAGACGACAGGGGCTCGAGCTTTCTTT

abundance: -
v_gene: TRBV27
d_gene: TRBD2
j_gene: TRBJ2-5
CDR3aa: CASSPRLAGDRETQYF
CDR3nt: TGTGCCAGCAGTCCTAGACTAGCGGGGGATCGGGAGACCCAGTACTTC

abundance: -
v_gene: TRBV5-6
d_gene: TRBD2
j_gene: TRBJ2-2
CDR3aa: CASRHTSGGPENTGELFF
CDR3nt: TGTGCCAGCAGACACACTAGCGGGGGCCCCGAGAACACCGGGGAGCTGTTTTTT

abundance: -
v_gene: TRBV24-1
d_gene: -
j_gene: TRBJ2-5
CDR3aa: CATSEGGYGTQYF
CDR3nt: TGTGCCACCAGTGAGGGTGGATACGGGACCCAGTACTTC

abundance: many
v_gene: TRBV27
d_gene: -
j_gene: TRBJ2-1
CDR3aa: CASRSHLNNEQFF
CDR3nt: TGTGCCAGCAGGTCTCACCTGAACAATGAGCAGTTCTTC

abundance: few
v_gene: TRBV3-1
d_gene: -
j_gene: TRBJ1-1
CDR3aa: CASSLTGKTEAFF
CDR3nt: TGTGCCAGCAGCCTCACAGGGAAAACTGAAGCTTTCTTT

abundance: few
v_gene: TRBV4-1
d_gene: -
j_gene: TRBJ1-5
CDR3aa: CASSQDMDASYIGQPQHF
CDR3nt: TGCGCCAGCAGCCAAGATATGGATGCTTCGTACATTGGTCAGCCCCAGCATTTT

abundance: many
v_gene: TRBV12-3/TRBV12-4
d_gene: -
j_gene: TRBJ1-5
CDR3aa: CASSLTGDNQPQHF
CDR3nt: TGTGCCAGCAGTCTGACAGGAGACAATCAGCCCCAGCATTTT

abundance: -
v_gene: TRBV7-8
d_gene: -
j_gene: TRBJ1-4
CDR3aa: CASSPLTGTNEKLFF
CDR3nt: TGTGCCAGCAGCCCCCTGACTGGGACTAATGAAAAACTGTTTTTT

abundance: -
v_gene: TRBV4-3
d_gene: -
j_gene: TRBJ2-5
CDR3aa: CASSQARSVLYQETQYF
CDR3nt: TGCGCCAGCAGCCAAGCCCGGTCAGTTCTTTACCAAGAGACCCAGTACTTC

abundance: -
v_gene: TRBV12-3/TRBV12-4
d_gene: TRBD1
j_gene: TRBJ2-3
CDR3aa: CASNWRTGLADTQYF
CDR3nt: TGTGCCAGCAACTGGAGGACAGGGTTAGCAGATACGCAGTATTTT

abundance: -
v_gene: TRBV24-1
d_gene: -
j_gene: TRBJ1-5
CDR3aa: CATSDLGGNQPQHF
CDR3nt: TGTGCCACCAGTGATTTGGGGGGCAATCAGCCCCAGCATTTT

abundance: many
v_gene: TRBV4-3
d_gene: -
j_gene: TRBJ1-1
CDR3aa: CASSQGSSGLDTEAFF
CDR3nt: TGCGCCAGCAGCCAAGGGTCAAGCGGGTTGGACACTGAAGCTTTCTTT

abundance: few
v_gene: TRBV24-1
d_gene: -
j_gene: TRBJ2-3
CDR3aa: CATSDPKLGIGTDTQYF
CDR3nt: TGTGCCACCAGTGATCCTAAGTTGGGGATAGGCACAGATACGCAGTATTTT

abundance: many
v_gene: TRBV11-2
d_gene: TRBD2
j_gene: TRBJ2-2
CDR3aa: CASSLAGGNTGELFF
CDR3nt: TGTGCCAGCAGCTTAGCGGGGGGGAACACCGGGGAGCTGTTTTTT

abundance: few
v_gene: TRBV30
d_gene: TRBD1
j_gene: TRBJ2-2
CDR3aa: CAWSVPDRETGELFF
CDR3nt: TGTGCCTGGAGTGTACCGGACAGGGAAACCGGGGAGCTGTTTTTT

abundance: many
v_gene: TRBV12-3/TRBV12-4
d_gene: TRBD1
j_gene: TRBJ1-2
CDR3aa: CASSSQGQNYGYTF
CDR3nt: TGTGCCAGCAGTTCCCAGGGACAGAACTATGGCTACACCTTC

abundance: few
v_gene: TRBV10-3
d_gene: TRBD2
j_gene: TRBJ2-3
CDR3aa: CATGTSSSDTQYF
CDR3nt: TGTGCCACTGGGACTAGTTCATCAGATACGCAGTATTTT

abundance: few
v_gene: TRBV20-1
d_gene: TRBD1
j_gene: TRBJ2-5
CDR3aa: CSETGQGVQETQYF
CDR3nt: TGCAGCGAAACGGGACAGGGGGTCCAAGAGACCCAGTACTTC

abundance: -
v_gene: TRBV30
d_gene: TRBD1
j_gene: TRBJ1-2
CDR3aa: CAWSVSRRGKGGGYTF
CDR3nt: TGTGCCTGGAGTGTAAGTCGTCGAGGGAAAGGGGGCGGCTACACCTTC

abundance: many
v_gene: TRBV5-6
d_gene: -
j_gene: TRBJ2-3
CDR3aa: CASSYRTEPSTDTQYF
CDR3nt: TGTGCCAGCAGTTATCGGACAGAACCTAGCACAGATACGCAGTATTTT

abundance: many
v_gene: TRBV29-1
d_gene: -
j_gene: TRBJ2-3
CDR3aa: CSVYRGYTQYF
CDR3nt: TGCAGCGTTTATCGAGGCTATACGCAGTATTTT

abundance: many
v_gene: TRBV15
d_gene: -
j_gene: TRBJ2-5
CDR3aa: CATSRAGTVGTQYF
CDR3nt: TGTGCCACCAGCAGGGCCGGGACTGTGGGGACCCAGTACTTC

abundance: -
v_gene: TRBV27
d_gene: TRBD1
j_gene: TRBJ1-4
CDR3aa: CASSSYPRQGGDEKLFF
CDR3nt: TGTGCCAGCAGTTCCTATCCACGACAGGGCGGAGACGAAAAACTGTTTTTT